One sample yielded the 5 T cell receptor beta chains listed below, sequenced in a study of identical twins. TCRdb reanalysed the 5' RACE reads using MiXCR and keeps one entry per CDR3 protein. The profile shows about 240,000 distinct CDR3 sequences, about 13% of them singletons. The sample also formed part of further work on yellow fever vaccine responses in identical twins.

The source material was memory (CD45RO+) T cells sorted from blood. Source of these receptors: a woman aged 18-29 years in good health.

This chain's CDR3 is CASSGPPLYNEQFF. The CDR3 DNA sequence: TGTGCCAGTAGTGGTCCCCCCCTCTACAATGAGCAGTTCTTC. V usage is TRBV19 and J usage is TRBJ2-1; the D is unclear. Trimming pared 5 bases from V and 3 bases from J, leaving 11 bases between. The length of the CDR3 is 14 residues. Germline V CDR1 and CDR2: LNHDA, SQIVND (reference sequence).

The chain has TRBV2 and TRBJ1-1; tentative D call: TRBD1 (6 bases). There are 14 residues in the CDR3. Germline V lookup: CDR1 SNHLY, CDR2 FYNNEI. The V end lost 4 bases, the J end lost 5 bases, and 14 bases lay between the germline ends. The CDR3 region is CASSVSRGGTEAFF. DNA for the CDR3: TGTGCCAGCAGTGTAAGCAGGGGAGGGACTGAAGCTTTCTTT.

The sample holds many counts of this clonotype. The CDR3 loop reads CASSLDGQSNEKLFF. The CDR3 DNA is TGCGCCAGCAGCTTGGATGGACAGAGTAATGAAAAACTGTTTTTT. V and J are TRBV5-1 and TRBJ1-4, with D possibly being TRBD1 (6 bases). The V gene's germline CDR1 is SGHRS and CDR2 YFSETQ. V was pared by 0 bases and J by 4 bases, with 10 bases between. The length of the CDR3 is 15 residues. Looking up the rest from reference TRBV5-1 and TRBJ1-4 gives the full variable domain: KAGVTQTPRYLIKTRGQQVTLSCSPISGHRSVSWYQQTPGQGLQFLFEYFSETQRNKGNFPGRFSGRQFSNSRSEMNVSTLELGDSALYLCASSLDGQSNEKLFFGSGTQLSVL.

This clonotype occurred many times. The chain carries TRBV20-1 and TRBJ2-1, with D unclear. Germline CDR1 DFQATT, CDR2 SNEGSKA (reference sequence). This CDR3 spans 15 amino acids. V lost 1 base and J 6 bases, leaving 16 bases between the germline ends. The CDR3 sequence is CSARAERLVFNEQFF. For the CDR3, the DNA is TGCAGTGCTAGAGCAGAGAGGCTGGTTTTCAATGAGCAGTTCTTC.

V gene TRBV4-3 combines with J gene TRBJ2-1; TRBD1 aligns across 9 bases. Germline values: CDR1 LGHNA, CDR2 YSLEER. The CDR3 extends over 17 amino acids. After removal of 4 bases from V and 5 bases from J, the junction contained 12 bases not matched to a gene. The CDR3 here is CASSPAATGGLDNEQFF. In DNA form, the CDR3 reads TGCGCCAGCAGCCCTGCCGCCACAGGGGGCCTGGACAATGAGCAGTTCTTC.